Below, 8 T cell receptor beta chains from the same sample are listed, as sequenced in a study of OX40 agonist ivuxolimab in advanced cancers. The library came from the immunoSEQ multiplex PCR assay. The immuneACCESS repertoire file appears here via TCRdb, limited to in-frame rearrangements. These files lack a portion of the clones; in checked studies, under half of the deficit traces to unresolved V genes, and the cause of the others is not known. The table for this sample lists about 58,000 clones; about 86% of them were counted only once. The ten largest clonotypes hold around 1% of the sample. The sample here was CD4+ or CD8+ T cells sorted from blood, taken in a trial of the OX40 agonist ivuxolimab. Every receptor here comes from an adult with an advanced solid tumor such as melanoma, head and neck, liver or kidney cancer.

This clone was observed a handful of times. Being one base from a much bigger clone, this may be a read error. The rearrangement uses TRBV6-1 and TRBJ1-5; D might be TRBD1 (5 bases). The CDR3 is 14 residues long. The V and J ends lost 6 bases and 0 bases respectively, with 9 bases between them. Germline V gene lookup returns CDR1 MNHNS and CDR2 SASEGT. CDR3 in DNA: TGTGCCAGCAGGACAGAATATAGCAATCAGCCCCAGCATTTT. Translation: CASRTEYSNQPQHF.

The chain uses TRBV5-1 and TRBJ2-2, with D perhaps TRBD1 (6 bases). The CDR3 runs 14 residues. Germline CDR1 SGHRS, CDR2 YFSETQ. V lost 3 bases and J lost 0, with 6 bases in between. In nucleotides, the CDR3 is TGCGCCAGCAGCTGGACAGCGAACACCGGGGAGCTGTTTTTT. Translating gives CASSWTANTGELFF. Supplemented by reference TRBV5-1 and TRBJ2-2, the full variable domain reads KAGVTQTPRYLIKTRGQQVTLSCSPISGHRSVSWYQQTPGQGLQFLFEYFSETQRNKGNFPGRFSGRQFSNSRSEMNVSTLELGDSALYLCASSWTANTGELFFGEGSRLTVL.

This CDR3 reads CASSLIGTVNSPLHF. CDR3 in DNA: TGTGCCAGCAGCCTCATCGGGACAGTAAATTCACCCCTCCACTTT. The V call is TRBV11-2, the J call TRBJ1-6; TRBD1 agrees at 7 bases. CDR1 is SGHAT, CDR2 FQNNGV, per germline. The CDR3 has 15 residues. V gave up 5 bases and J gave up 7 bases; unmatched junction bases: 8.

This chain links TRBV4-1 with TRBJ2-7; 9 bases match TRBD1. CDR3 length: 16 residues. Germline values: CDR1 MGHRA, CDR2 YSYEKL. The junction had 10 bases not matched to a gene; V was cut back by 6 bases and J by 1 base. The CDR3 reads CASRLTGGAYSYEQYF. The CDR3 DNA sequence: TGCGCCAGCAGGTTAACAGGGGGCGCGTATTCCTACGAGCAGTACTTC.

The CDR3 nucleotides read TGCGCCAGCAGCTACGGACTAGCGGGGGGCGGGGAGCAGTTCTTC. It translates to CASSYGLAGGGEQFF. The chain has TRBV5-1 and TRBJ2-1; 14 bases fit TRBD2. Germline V gene data show CDR1 as SGHRS and CDR2 as YFSETQ. The CDR3 is made up of 15 amino acids. Trimming at V came to 3 bases and at J to 10 bases, leaving 6 bases not matched to a gene.

The rearrangement links TRBV5-1 to TRBJ2-1; D is unclear. V was cut by 5 bases and J by 4 bases, with 4 bases left in between. In germline, CDR1 is SGHRS, CDR2 YFSETQ. CDR3 length equals 11 residues. CDR3 sequence (DNA): TGCGCCAGCAGTATATACAATGAGCAGTTCTTC. Its protein is CASSIYNEQFF.

V is TRBV5-1 and J is TRBJ2-5, with 7 bases that match TRBD1. Germline loops: CDR1 SGHRS, CDR2 YFSETQ. This CDR3 is built from 16 residues. V dropped 1 base and J dropped 3; count of bases not matched to a gene: 9. The CDR3 protein is CASSLRAGTEKETQYF. CDR3 nucleotides: TGCGCCAGCAGCTTGAGGGCCGGGACAGAAAAAGAGACCCAGTACTTC.

This CDR3 reads CASRARQGPQPQHF. DNA for the CDR3: TGTGCCAGCAGGGCGAGACAGGGACCACAGCCCCAGCATTTT. The chain joins TRBV6-5 to TRBJ1-5, with TRBD1 matching over 7 bases. The CDR3 totals 14 residues. J lost 7 bases, V lost 6 bases, and 9 bases had no gene match. Germline lookup yields CDR1 MNHEY and CDR2 SVGAGI.